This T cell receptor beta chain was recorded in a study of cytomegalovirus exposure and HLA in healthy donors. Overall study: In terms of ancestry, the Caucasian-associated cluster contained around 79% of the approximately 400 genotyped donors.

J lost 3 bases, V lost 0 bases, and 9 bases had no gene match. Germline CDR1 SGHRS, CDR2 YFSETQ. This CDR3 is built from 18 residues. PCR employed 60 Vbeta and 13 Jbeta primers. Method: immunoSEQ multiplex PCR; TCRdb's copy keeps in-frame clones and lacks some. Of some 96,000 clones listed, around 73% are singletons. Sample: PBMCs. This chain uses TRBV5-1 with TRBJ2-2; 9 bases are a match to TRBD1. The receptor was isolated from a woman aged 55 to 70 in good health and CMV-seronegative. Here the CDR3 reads CASSLEGQGFRYTGELFF. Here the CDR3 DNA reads TGCGCCAGCAGCTTGGAGGGACAGGGTTTTAGGTACACCGGGGAGCTGTTTTTT.